A single sample gave rise to the 5 T cell receptor beta chains below, sequenced in a study of beta chain features in type 1 diabetes. The sequenced template was cDNA made from the entire isolated RNA. Assay: immunoSEQ multiplex PCR; the TCRdb copy retains only in-frame clones and omits some. The data show under 400,000 clones, with around 15% seen just once and under 8.5% held by the top ten. The sequenced material came from central memory CD4+ T cells from blood. Every receptor here comes from a young man in good health.

There are a few counts of this clone. CDR3 nucleotide sequence: TGTGCCAGCAGCGCCGGGACTCCGGGGATTAAAAACATTCAGTACTTC. Its translation is CASSAGTPGIKNIQYF. The genes are TRBV7-2 and TRBJ2-4; D perhaps matches TRBD2 (6 bases). With 5 bases removed from V and 4 bases from J, the gap between germline ends came to 18 bases. The CDR3 is 16 residues long. The germline V gene encodes CDR1 SGHTA and CDR2 FQGNSA.

This chain uses TRBV2 with TRBJ2-7; 9 bases align to TRBD1. V lost 2 bases and J lost 0; bases outside the gene matches: 14. Germline V gives CDR1 SNHLY, CDR2 FYNNEI. The CDR3 runs to 19 residues. The CDR3 is CASSESRDRASRSSYEQYV. The DNA of the CDR3 is TGTGCCAGCAGTGAAAGTCGGGACAGGGCTTCAAGGTCCTCCTACGAGCAGTACGTC.

The sample holds a few counts of this clone. V and J are TRBV7-2 and TRBJ2-7; D may be TRBD2 (6 bases). Trimming removed 5 bases at V and 4 bases at J, with 9 bases between. The germline CDR1 and CDR2 sequences are SGHTA and FQGNSA. This CDR3 is built from 12 residues. The CDR3 loop is CASSRDFYEQYF. The CDR3 nucleotides are TGTGCCAGCAGCCGGGACTTTTACGAGCAGTACTTC.

The J gene is TRBJ2-7, the V gene TRBV27; 7 bases agree with TRBD1. This CDR3 spans 17 amino acids. V lost 7 bases to trimming and J lost 0 bases; unmatched junction nucleotides: 15. From germline, CDR1 is MNHEY and CDR2 SMNVEV (reference sequence). Written as DNA, the CDR3 is TGTGCCAGCATTGAACGGACAGGTTTCAAGTCCTCCTACGAGCAGTACTTC. Translation: CASIERTGFKSSYEQYF.

This clone was seen at least ten times. The chain recombines TRBV5-1 with TRBJ2-6, with no clear D. V lost 2 bases, J lost 0 bases, and 6 bases lay in between. CDR3 length: 15 residues. Germline V gives CDR1 SGHRS, CDR2 YFSETQ. Here the CDR3 DNA reads TGCGCCAGCAGCTTAGAGCCCTCTGGGGCCAACGTCCTGACTTTC. It translates to CASSLEPSGANVLTF.